The clone carrying this T cell receptor (beta chain) showed up just once. The sample is drawn from a study of shared clonotypes between healthy human individuals. TCRdb's table, derived via immunoSEQ multiplex PCR, lists solely in-frame clones and lacks some. This sample carries a few million clones, nearly 97% of them seen once, and the ten largest clones take over 0.1%. This TCR came from a man between 18 and 29 years old in good health. The sample consisted of naive CD4+ T cells sorted from blood. The subset is: CD45RA+ positively selected.

The CDR3 nucleotides are TGTGCCAGCAGCCAAGAGAAGCGACGGAGCAATGAGCAGTTCTTC. Its translation is CASSQEKRRSNEQFF. The gene calls are TRBV14 and TRBJ2-1; D gene uncertain. V was trimmed by 0 bases and J by 6 bases, leaving 12 bases between them. The CDR3 runs 15 residues. The germline V gene encodes CDR1 SGHDN and CDR2 FVKESK. The whole variable domain, filled in from reference TRBV14 and TRBJ2-1, reads EAGVTQFPSHSVIEKGQTVTLRCDPISGHDNLYWYRRVMGKEIKFLLHFVKESKQDESGMPNNRFLAERTGGTYSTLKVQPAELEDSGVYFCASSQEKRRSNEQFFGPGTRLTVL.